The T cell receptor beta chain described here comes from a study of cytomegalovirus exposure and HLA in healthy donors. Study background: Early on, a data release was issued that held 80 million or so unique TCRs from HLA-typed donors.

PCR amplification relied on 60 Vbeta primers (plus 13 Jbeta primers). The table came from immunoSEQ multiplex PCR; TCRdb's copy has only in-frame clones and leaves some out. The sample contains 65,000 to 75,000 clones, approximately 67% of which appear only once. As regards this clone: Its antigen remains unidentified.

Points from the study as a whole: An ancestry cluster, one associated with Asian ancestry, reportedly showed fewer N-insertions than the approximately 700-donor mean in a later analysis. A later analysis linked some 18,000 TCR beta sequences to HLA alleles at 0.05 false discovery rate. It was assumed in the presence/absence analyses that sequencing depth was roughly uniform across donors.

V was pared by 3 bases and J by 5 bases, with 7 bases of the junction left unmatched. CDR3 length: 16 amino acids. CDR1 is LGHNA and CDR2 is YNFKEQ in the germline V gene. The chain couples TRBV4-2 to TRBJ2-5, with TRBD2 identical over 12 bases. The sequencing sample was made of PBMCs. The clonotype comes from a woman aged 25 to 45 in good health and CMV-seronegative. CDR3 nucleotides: TGTGCCAGCAGCCATAGACTAGCGGGGGAGGGTGAGACCCAGTACTTC. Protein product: CASSHRLAGEGETQYF.